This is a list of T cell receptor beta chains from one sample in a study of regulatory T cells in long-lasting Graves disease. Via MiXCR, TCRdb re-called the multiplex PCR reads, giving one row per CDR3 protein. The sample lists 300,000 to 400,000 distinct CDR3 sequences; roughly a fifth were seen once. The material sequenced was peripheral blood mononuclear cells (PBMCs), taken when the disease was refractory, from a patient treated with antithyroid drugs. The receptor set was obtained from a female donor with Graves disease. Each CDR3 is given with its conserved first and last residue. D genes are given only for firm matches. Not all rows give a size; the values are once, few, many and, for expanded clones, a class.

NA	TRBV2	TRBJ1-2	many	TGTGCCAGCAGTGACAGGGCCCCCTACTATGGCTACACCTTC	CASSDRAPYYGYTF
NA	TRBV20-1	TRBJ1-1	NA	TGCAGTGCCCCCGGAGCAGCGAACACTGAAGCTTTCTTT	CSAPGAANTEAFF
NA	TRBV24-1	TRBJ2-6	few	TGTGCCACCAGTGGAGGGACTGGGGCCAACGTCCTGACTTTC	CATSGGTGANVLTF
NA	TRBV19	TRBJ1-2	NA	TGTGCCAGTAGTGCCGACAGGCGAACTCACTATGGCTACACCTTC	CASSADRRTHYGYTF
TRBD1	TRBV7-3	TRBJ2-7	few	TGTGCCAGCAGCCCTTCAGGGGGCCTGGGCGAGCAGTACTTC	CASSPSGGLGEQYF
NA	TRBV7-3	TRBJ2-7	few	TGTGCCAGCAGCTCCCGCGTCAGGTTAGCCTACGAGCAGTACTTC	CASSSRVRLAYEQYF
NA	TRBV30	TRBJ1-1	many	TGTGCCTGGAGTGAGGCGGGCCGGAACACTGAAGCTTTCTTT	CAWSEAGRNTEAFF
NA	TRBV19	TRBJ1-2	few	TGTGCCAGTAGCCCTCCTCCCCAGGGAGACCGCTATGGCTACACCTTC	CASSPPPQGDRYGYTF
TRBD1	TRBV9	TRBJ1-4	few	TGTGCCAGCAGCGAAACCAGACAGGGAGGACGCGAAAAACTGTTTTTT	CASSETRQGGREKLFF
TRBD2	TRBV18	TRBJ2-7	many	TGTGCCAGCTCACCAGGGGAGGGGCAGTACTTC	CASSPGEGQYF
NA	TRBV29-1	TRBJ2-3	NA	TGCAGCGTTCCGACTGTAGGTTACACAGATACGCAGTATTTT	CSVPTVGYTDTQYF
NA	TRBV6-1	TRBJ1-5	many	TGTGCCAGCAGTGAAGTACTGGGGCTGAGCAATCAGCCCCAGCATTTT	CASSEVLGLSNQPQHF
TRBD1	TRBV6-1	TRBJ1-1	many	TGTGCCAGCAGTGAAGATGGGACAGGGGGCTTTGGGGCTTTCTTT	CASSEDGTGGFGAFF
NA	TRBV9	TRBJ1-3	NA	TGTGCCAGCAGCCCCGACCAGGGACGGAACTCTGGAAACACCATATATTTT	CASSPDQGRNSGNTIYF
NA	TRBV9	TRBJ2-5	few	TGTGCCAGCAGCGTAGCGGGGGCCCCAGAGACCCAGTACTTC	CASSVAGAPETQYF
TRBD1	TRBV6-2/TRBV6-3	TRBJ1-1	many	TGTGCCAGCAGTGAGCGACAGGGCCTCACTGAAGCTTTCTTT	CASSERQGLTEAFF
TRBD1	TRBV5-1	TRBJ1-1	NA	TGCGCCAGCAGCTTGATCACAGGGGGCGGCGGAGCTTTCTTT	CASSLITGGGGAFF
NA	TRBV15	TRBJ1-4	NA	TGTGCCACCAGCAGGGAACAGGGCCCTGCAACTAATGAAAAACTGTTTTTT	CATSREQGPATNEKLFF
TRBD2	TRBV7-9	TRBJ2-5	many	TGTGCCAGCAGCCCCCGGGTAGCGGGAGGAGAGACCCAGTACTTC	CASSPRVAGGETQYF
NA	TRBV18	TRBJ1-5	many	TGTGCCAGCTCACCACGGGGCCCAAATAGCAATCAGCCCCAGCATTTT	CASSPRGPNSNQPQHF
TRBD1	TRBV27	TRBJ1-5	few	TGTGCCAGCCGTGGTAAGATAGACAGGGGGCTTTCCCATTTT	CASRGKIDRGLSHF
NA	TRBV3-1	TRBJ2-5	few	TGTGCCAGCAGTCGGTACTCTAGCCCGGAGACCCAGTACTTC	CASSRYSSPETQYF
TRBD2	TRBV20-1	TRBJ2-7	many	TGCAGTGCCGAGCGGCGGGAGAAGGTCTACGAGCAGTACTTC	CSAERREKVYEQYF
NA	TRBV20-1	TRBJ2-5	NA	TGCAGTGCTAGGGCCGCTGAGCGGAGTAAAGAGACCCAGTACTTC	CSARAAERSKETQYF
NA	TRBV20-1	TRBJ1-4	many	TGCAGTGCCTCAACACAGGCTTTTAATGAAAAACTGTTTTTT	CSASTQAFNEKLFF
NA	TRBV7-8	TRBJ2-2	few	TGTGCCAGCAGCTGGAGCGGTCAGAACACCGGGGAGCTGTTTTTT	CASSWSGQNTGELFF
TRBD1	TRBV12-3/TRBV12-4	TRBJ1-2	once	TGTGCCAGCAGTTTAAGGGCTCTTCCAGGGACAGTTAGCTATGGCTACACCTTC	CASSLRALPGTVSYGYTF
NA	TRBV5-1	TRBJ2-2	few	TGCGCCAGCAGGGGAAACCCCGCGAACACCGGGGAGCTGTTTTTT	CASRGNPANTGELFF
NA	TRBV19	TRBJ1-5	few	TGTGCCAGTACCACTTTCGGGACACCCAGGAGCAATCAGCCCCAGCATTTT	CASTTFGTPRSNQPQHF
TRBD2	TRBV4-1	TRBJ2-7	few	TGCGCCAGCAGCCCGGCGGTGGGGGGGACCGCCTACGAGCAGTACTTC	CASSPAVGGTAYEQYF
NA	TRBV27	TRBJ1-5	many	TGTGCCAGCAGTTCACGCTGGACAGAATATAGCAATCAGCCCCAGCATTTT	CASSSRWTEYSNQPQHF
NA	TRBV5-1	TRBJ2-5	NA	TGCGCCAGCAGCTTGGGGGAGTACCAAGAGACCCAGTACTTC	CASSLGEYQETQYF
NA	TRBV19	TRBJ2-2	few	TGTGCCAGTAGTATCCCAGGGTGGGGTGATAGGAACACCGGGGAGCTGTTTTTT	CASSIPGWGDRNTGELFF
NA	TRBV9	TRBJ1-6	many	TGTGCCAGCAGCGTAGGGGACACTGCAAATTCACCCCTCCACTTT	CASSVGDTANSPLHF
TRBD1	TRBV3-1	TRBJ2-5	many	TGTGCCAGCAGCCCCCAGATCGGGACAGGACAAGAGACCCAGTACTTC	CASSPQIGTGQETQYF
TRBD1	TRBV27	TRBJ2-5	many	TGTGCCAGCAGCCTGACCTACAGGGGGCCTTCGGAGACCCAGTACTTC	CASSLTYRGPSETQYF
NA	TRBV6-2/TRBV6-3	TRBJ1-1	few	TGTGCCAGCCATACGGGGCTAGGGGAGAATAGGGCTTTCTTT	CASHTGLGENRAFF
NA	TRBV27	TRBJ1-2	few	TGTGCCAGCAGTGTAGGAGGCCTCGGGTCGGTAGGCTACACCTTC	CASSVGGLGSVGYTF
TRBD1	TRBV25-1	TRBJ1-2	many	TGTGCCAGCAGTGAAGGACAGGGGGCAGGGTTTGGTTATGGCTACACCTTC	CASSEGQGAGFGYGYTF
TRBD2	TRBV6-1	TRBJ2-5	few	TGTGCCAGCACCCCGGCGGGGGGTGGGCAAGAGACCCAGTACTTC	CASTPAGGGQETQYF
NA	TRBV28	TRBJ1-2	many	TGTGCCAGCAGATTAGGAGGGCCAAGTGGCTACACCTTC	CASRLGGPSGYTF
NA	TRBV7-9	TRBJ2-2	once	TGTGCCAGCTCCCCCTGGGTGTGGGGAACCGGGGAGCTGTTTTTT	CASSPWVWGTGELFF
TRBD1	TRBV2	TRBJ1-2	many	TGTGCCAGCAGTGGGCAGGGGGGCTATGGCTACACCTTC	CASSGQGGYGYTF
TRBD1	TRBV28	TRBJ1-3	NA	TGTGCCAGCAGTGAAGCAGGGGGCAGGAACACCATATATTTT	CASSEAGGRNTIYF
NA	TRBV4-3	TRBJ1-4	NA	TGCGCCAGCAGCCGGGGAGGGAGGGGGAACAAAAAACTGTTTTTT	CASSRGGRGNKKLFF
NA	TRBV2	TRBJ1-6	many	TGTGCCAGCAGTGAAGACACGCGTCCACCCCTCCACTTT	CASSEDTRPPLHF